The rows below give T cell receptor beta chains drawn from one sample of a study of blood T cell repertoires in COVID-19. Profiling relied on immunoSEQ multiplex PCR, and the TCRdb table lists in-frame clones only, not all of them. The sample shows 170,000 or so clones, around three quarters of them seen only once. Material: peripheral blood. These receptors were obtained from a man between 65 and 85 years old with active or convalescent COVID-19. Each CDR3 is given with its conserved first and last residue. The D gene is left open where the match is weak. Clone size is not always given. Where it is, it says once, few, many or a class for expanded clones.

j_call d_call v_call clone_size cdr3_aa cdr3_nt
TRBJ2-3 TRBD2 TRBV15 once CATSRVGAGGQQTDTQYF TGTGCCACCAGCAGAGTCGGTGCGGGGGGGCAACAAACAGATACGCAGTATTTT
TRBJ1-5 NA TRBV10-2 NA CASTGRAFQPQHF TGCGCCAGCACGGGCAGGGCCTTTCAGCCCCAGCATTTT
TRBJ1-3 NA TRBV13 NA CASSLEPISGNTIYF TGTGCCAGCAGCTTAGAGCCGATCTCTGGAAACACCATATATTTT
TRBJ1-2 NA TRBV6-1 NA CASSELAPGVYGYTF TGTGCCAGCAGTGAGTTGGCCCCTGGAGTCTATGGCTACACCTTC
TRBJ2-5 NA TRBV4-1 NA CASSPNRDIQETQYF TGCGCCAGCAGCCCCAACCGGGACATCCAAGAGACCCAGTACTTC
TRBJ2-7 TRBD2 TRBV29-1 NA CSVELTSGNLGGQYF TGCAGCGTTGAGTTGACTAGCGGGAACCTGGGGGGGCAGTACTTC
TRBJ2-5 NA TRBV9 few CASSAGGGVTQETQYF TGTGCCAGCAGCGCGGGTGGAGGGGTGACTCAAGAGACCCAGTACTTC
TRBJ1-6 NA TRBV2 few CASSVPGRRSPLHF TGTGCCAGCAGTGTTCCTGGCAGGCGTTCACCCCTCCACTTT
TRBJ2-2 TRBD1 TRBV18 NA CASSPSGGAGELFF TGTGCCAGCTCACCCTCAGGGGGCGCCGGGGAGCTGTTTTTT
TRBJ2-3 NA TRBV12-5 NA CASGPPNTEITDTQYF TGTGCTAGTGGTCCCCCCAATACAGAAATCACAGATACGCAGTATTTT
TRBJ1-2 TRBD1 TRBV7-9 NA CASSLQGGDNYGYTF TGTGCCAGCAGCCTGCAGGGGGGAGACAACTATGGCTACACCTTC
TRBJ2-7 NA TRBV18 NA CASSPSTAPGLSYEQYF TGTGCCAGCTCACCCTCAACAGCACCGGGACTTTCCTACGAGCAGTACTTC
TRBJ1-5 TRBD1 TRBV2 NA CASSEMTGLSNQPQHF TGTGCCAGCAGTGAGATGACAGGGTTAAGCAATCAGCCCCAGCATTTT
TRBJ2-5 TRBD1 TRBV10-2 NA CASSGTGGEMWETQYF TGCGCCAGCAGTGGAACAGGGGGCGAAATGTGGGAGACCCAGTACTTC
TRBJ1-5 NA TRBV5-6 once CASSLIPQHF TGTGCCAGCAGCTTGATACCCCAGCATTTT
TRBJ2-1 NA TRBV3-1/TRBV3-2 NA CASSPTGGSPYNEQFF TGTGCCAGCAGCCCGACTGGGGGGTCTCCCTACAATGAGCAGTTCTTC
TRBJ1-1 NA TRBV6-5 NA CASRPRLGALTEAFF TGTGCCAGCAGACCCCGGCTGGGGGCGCTAACTGAAGCTTTCTTT
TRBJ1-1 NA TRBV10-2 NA CASSTPGNTEAFF TGCGCCAGCAGTACCCCGGGAAACACTGAAGCTTTCTTT
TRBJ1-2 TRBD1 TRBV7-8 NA CASSLQLDRGNYGYTF TGTGCCAGCAGCTTACAATTGGACAGGGGTAACTATGGCTACACCTTC
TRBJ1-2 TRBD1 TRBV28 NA CASNQGDRGGYGYTF TGTGCCAGCAACCAAGGGGACAGGGGCGGGTATGGCTACACCTTC
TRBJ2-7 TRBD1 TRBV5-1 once CASSVEGAEGEQYF TGCGCCAGCTCCGTCGAGGGGGCAGAGGGGGAGCAGTACTTC
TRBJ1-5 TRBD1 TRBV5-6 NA CASNRFFGQGINQPQHF TGTGCCAGCAACCGCTTTTTTGGACAGGGGATAAATCAGCCCCAGCATTTT
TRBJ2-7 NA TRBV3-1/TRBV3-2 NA CASSRALAQSYEQYF TGTGCCAGCAGCCGAGCGTTGGCTCAATCCTACGAGCAGTACTTC
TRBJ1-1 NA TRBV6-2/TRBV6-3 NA CSSSDSNTNTEAFF TGTTCCAGCAGCGACTCCAATACGAACACTGAAGCTTTCTTT
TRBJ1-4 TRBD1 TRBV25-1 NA CASGRQGTNEKLFF TGTGCCAGCGGACGACAGGGGACTAATGAAAAACTGTTTTTT
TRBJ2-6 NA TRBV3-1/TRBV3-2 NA CASSQDVGAGANVLTF TGTGCCAGCAGCCAAGACGTCGGAGCTGGGGCCAACGTCCTGACTTTC
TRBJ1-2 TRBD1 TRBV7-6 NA CASGPLQGAVYGYTF TGTGCCAGCGGGCCGCTACAGGGGGCCGTCTATGGCTACACCTTC
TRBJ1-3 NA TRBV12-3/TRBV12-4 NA CASSSDSGNTIYF TGTGCCAGCAGTTCGGACAGTGGAAACACCATATATTTT
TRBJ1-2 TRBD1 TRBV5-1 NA CASSSGQGLGSNYGYTF TGCGCCAGCAGCTCTGGACAGGGGTTAGGTTCTAACTATGGCTACACCTTC
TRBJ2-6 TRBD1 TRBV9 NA CASSPRTGSGANVLTF TGTGCCAGCAGCCCCCGGACAGGTTCTGGGGCCAACGTCCTGACTTTC
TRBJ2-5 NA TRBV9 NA CASSVGARGGETQYF TGTGCCAGCAGCGTAGGGGCCCGCGGAGGGGAGACCCAGTACTTC
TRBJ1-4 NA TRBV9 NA CASSVTSGGGIEKLFF TGTGCCAGCAGCGTAACATCGGGAGGGGGGATTGAAAAACTGTTTTTT
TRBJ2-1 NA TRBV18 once CASSPPGSGYGQFF TGTGCCAGCTCACCACCGGGTTCAGGTTACGGGCAGTTCTTC
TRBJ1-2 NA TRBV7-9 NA CASSLESSGVGYTF TGTGCCAGCAGCTTAGAAAGCTCAGGGGTTGGCTACACCTTC
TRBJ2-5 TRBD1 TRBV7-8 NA CASSPGQGEETQYF TGTGCCAGCAGCCCCGGACAGGGGGAAGAGACCCAGTACTTC
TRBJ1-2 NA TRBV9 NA CASSETNYGYTF TGTGCCAGCAGCGAGACAAACTATGGCTACACCTTC
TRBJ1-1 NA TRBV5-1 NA CASSPASSGANTEAFF TGCGCCAGCAGCCCTGCTTCCTCGGGTGCGAACACTGAAGCTTTCTTT
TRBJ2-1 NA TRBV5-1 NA CASSLSISVRNEQFF TGCGCCAGCAGCTTGTCGATATCGGTTCGCAATGAGCAGTTCTTC
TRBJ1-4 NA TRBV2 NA CASNQQEGEKLFF TGTGCCAGCAACCAACAGGAGGGTGAAAAACTGTTTTTT
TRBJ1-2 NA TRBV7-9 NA CASSLGRNQNYGYTF TGTGCCAGCAGCTTAGGGCGGAACCAAAACTATGGCTACACCTTC
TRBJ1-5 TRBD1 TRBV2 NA CASSEGDRVQPQHF TGTGCCAGCAGTGAAGGGGACAGGGTTCAGCCCCAGCATTTT